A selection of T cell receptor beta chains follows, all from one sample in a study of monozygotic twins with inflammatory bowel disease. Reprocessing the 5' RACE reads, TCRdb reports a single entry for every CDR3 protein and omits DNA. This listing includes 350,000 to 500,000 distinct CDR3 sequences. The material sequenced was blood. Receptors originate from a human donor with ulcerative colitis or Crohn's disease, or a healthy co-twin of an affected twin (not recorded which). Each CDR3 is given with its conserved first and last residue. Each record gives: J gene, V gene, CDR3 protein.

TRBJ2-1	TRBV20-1	CSAVLGGHNEQFF
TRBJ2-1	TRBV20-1	CSAPGPSGGSEQFF
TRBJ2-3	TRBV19	CASSRQGRQSTDTQYF
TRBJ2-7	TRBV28	CASSYRTSVYEQYF
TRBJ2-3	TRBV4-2	CASSLTGTGGSTDTQYF
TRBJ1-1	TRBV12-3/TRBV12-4	CASSLNVGTEAFF
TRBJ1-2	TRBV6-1	CASRTVNYGYTF
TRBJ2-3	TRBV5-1	CASSATGGTDTQYF
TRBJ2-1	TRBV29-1	CSVVGSHITYNEQFF
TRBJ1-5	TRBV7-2	CASSLSQGGNQPQHF
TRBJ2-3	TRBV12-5	CASGSPPGTDTQYF
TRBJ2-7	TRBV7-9	CASSRTSGSYEQYF
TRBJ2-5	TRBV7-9	CASSKTDNTQETQYF
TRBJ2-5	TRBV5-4	CASSPTSGDAETQYF
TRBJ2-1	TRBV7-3	CASSLRGNEQFF
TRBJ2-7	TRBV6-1	CASKRNRDTNSYEQYF
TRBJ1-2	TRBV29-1	CSVDVGQSYGYTF
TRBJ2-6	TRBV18	CASSYTSGANVLTF
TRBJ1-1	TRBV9	CASSVGHVNTEAFF
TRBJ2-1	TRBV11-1	CASSLTDRGHWNEQFF
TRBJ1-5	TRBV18	CASSRTGAGGNQPQHF
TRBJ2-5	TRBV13	CASSPPGLAGRSQYF
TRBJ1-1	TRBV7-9	CASSLASPEAFF
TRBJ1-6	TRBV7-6	CASSLFPGQGASPLHF
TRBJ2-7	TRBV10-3	CATDQGRGYEQYF
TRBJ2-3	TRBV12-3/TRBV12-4	CASSSLGGIDTQYF